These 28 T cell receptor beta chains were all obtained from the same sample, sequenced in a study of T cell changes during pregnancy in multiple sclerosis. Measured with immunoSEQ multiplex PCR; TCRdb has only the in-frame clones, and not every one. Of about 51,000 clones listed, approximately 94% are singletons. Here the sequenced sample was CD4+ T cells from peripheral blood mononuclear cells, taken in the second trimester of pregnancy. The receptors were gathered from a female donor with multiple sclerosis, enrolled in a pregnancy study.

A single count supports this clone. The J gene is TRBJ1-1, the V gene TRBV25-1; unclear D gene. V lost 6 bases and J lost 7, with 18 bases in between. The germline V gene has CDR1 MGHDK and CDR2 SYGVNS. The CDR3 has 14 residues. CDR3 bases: TGTGCCAGCAGAGGAATCGGGGATCGAGGTGAAGCTTTCTTT. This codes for CASRGIGDRGEAFF.

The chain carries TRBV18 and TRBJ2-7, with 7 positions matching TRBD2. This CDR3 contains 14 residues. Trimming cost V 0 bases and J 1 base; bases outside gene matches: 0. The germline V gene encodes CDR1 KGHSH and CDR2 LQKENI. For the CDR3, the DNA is TGTGCCAGCTCACCACCGCGGGGGTCCTACGAGCAGTACTTC. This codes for CASSPPRGSYEQYF.

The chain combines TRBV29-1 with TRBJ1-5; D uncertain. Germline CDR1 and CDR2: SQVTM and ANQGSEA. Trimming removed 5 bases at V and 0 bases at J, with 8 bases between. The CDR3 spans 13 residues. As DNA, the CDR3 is TGCAGCGTTCAGGATTATAGCAATCAGCCCCAGCATTTT. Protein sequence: CSVQDYSNQPQHF.

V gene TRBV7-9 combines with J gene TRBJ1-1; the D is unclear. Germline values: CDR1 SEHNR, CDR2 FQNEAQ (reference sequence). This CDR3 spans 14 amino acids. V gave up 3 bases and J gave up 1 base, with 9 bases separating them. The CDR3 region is CASSLRASNTEAFF. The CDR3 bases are TGTGCCAGCAGCTTGCGGGCCTCGAACACTGAAGCTTTCTTT.

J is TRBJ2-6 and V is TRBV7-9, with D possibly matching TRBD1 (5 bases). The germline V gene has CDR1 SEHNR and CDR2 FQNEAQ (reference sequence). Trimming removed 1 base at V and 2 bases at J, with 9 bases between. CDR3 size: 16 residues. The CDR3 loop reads CASSLVAGTGANVLTF. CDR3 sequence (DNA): TGTGCCAGCAGCTTAGTAGCAGGGACTGGGGCCAACGTCCTGACTTTC.

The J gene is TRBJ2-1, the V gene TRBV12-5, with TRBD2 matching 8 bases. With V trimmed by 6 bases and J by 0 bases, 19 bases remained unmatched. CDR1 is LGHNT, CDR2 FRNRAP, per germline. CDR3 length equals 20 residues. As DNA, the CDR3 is TGTGCTAGTGGCCCGGGGGGGATGATCGGGGCCCAATACTCCTACAATGAGCAGTTCTTC. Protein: CASGPGGMIGAQYSYNEQFF.

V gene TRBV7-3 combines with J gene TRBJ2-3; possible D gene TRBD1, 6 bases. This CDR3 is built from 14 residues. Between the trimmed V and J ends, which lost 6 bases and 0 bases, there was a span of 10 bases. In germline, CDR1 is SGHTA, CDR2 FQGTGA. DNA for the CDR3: TGTGCCAGCAGGGACAGTTTAAGCACAGATACGCAGTATTTT. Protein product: CASRDSLSTDTQYF.

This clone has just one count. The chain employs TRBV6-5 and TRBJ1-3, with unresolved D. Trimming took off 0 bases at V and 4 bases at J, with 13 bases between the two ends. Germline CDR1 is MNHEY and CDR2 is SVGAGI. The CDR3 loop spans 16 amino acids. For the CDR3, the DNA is TGTGCCAGCAGTTACTCGCCGGCCGAGGTGGGAAACACCATATATTTT. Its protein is CASSYSPAEVGNTIYF.

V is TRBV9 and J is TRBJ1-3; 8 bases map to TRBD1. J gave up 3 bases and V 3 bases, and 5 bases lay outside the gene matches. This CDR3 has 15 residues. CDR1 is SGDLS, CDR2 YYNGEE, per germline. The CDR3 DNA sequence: TGTGCCAGCAGCGGGGGCACAGGGGGTGGAAACACCATATATTTT. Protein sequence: CASSGGTGGGNTIYF.

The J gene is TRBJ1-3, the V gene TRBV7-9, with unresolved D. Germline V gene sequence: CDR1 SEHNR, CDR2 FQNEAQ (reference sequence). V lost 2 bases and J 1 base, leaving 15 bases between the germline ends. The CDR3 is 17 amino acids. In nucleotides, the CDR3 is TGTGCCAGCAGCTTAACCCAGGCCTATTATTCTGGAAACACCATATATTTT. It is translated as CASSLTQAYYSGNTIYF.

The chain's CDR3 is CASSLGGPTNEKLFF. CDR3 DNA: TGTGCCAGCAGCTTGGGGGGGCCAACTAATGAAAAACTGTTTTTT. This sequence joins TRBV7-9 and TRBJ1-4; a weak D match, TRBD1 (6 bases). CDR3 size: 15 residues. Germline V gene data show CDR1 as SEHNR and CDR2 as FQNEAQ (reference sequence). Deletions cut 3 bases from V and 0 bases from J, with 8 bases between.

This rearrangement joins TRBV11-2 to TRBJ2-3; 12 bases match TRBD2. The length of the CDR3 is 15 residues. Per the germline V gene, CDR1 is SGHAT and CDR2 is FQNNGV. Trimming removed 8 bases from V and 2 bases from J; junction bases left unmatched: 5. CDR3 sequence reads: CASLLAGGDTDTQYF. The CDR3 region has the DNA TGTGCCAGCCTACTAGCGGGGGGTGACACAGATACGCAGTATTTT.

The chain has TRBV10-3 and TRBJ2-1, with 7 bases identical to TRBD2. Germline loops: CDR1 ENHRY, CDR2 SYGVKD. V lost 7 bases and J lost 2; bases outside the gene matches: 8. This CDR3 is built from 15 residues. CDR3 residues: CAITQWGGTYNEQFF. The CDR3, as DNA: TGTGCCATCACTCAATGGGGGGGGACCTACAATGAGCAGTTCTTC.

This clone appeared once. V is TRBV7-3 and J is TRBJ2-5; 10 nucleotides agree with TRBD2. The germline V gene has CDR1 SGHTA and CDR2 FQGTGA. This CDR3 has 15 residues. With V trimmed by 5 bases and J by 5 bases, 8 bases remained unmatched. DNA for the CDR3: TGTGCCAGCAGCCGTAGCGGGGGGCAGCGGGAGACCCAGTACTTC. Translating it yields CASSRSGGQRETQYF.

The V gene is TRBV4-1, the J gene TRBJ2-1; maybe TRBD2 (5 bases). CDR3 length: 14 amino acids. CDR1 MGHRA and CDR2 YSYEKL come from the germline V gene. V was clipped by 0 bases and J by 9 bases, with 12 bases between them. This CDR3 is CASSQEPGKAEQFF. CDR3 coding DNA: TGCGCCAGCAGCCAAGAACCGGGGAAGGCTGAGCAGTTCTTC.

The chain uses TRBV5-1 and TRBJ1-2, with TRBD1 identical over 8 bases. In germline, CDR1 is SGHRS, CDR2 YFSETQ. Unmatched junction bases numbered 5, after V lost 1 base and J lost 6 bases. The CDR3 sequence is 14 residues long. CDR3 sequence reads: CASSLISGGHGYTF. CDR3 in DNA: TGCGCCAGCAGCTTGATCTCAGGGGGCCATGGCTACACCTTC.

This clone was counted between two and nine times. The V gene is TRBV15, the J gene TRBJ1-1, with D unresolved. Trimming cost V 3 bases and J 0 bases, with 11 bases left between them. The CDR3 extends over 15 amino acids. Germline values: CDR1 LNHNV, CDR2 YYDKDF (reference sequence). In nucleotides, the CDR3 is TGTGCCACCAGCAGTCCCGGGAGTCTGAACACTGAAGCTTTCTTT. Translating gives CATSSPGSLNTEAFF.

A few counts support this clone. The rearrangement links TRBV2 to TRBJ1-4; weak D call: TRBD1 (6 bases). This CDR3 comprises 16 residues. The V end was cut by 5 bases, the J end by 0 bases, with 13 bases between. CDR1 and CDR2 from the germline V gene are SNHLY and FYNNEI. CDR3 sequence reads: CASSPGTLPTNEKLFF. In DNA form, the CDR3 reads TGTGCCAGCAGTCCCGGGACACTGCCAACTAATGAAAAACTGTTTTTT.

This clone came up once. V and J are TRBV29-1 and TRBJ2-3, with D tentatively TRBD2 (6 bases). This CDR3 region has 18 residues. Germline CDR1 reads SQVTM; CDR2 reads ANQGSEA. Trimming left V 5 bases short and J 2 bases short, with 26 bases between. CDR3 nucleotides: TGCAGCGTTTCTCGGGAGATGATCGGGGCTTATTACACAGATACGCAGTATTTT. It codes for CSVSREMIGAYYTDTQYF.

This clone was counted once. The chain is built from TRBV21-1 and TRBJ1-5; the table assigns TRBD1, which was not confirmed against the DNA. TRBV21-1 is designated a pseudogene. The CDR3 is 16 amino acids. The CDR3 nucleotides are TGTGCCAGCAGCAAAGAGGACAGGAGTAGGCATCAGCCCCAGCATTTT. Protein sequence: CASSKEDRSRHQPQHF.

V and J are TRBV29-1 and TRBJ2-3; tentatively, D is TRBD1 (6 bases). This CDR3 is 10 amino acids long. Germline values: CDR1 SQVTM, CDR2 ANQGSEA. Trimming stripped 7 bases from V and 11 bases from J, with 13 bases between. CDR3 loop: CSAWDNGQYF. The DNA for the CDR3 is TGCAGCGCCTGGGACAACGGGCAGTATTTT.

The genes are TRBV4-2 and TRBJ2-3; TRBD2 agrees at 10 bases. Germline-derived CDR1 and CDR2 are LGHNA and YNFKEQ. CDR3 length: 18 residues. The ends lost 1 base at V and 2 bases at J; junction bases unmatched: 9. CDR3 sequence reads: CASSQGSASGGVTDTQYF. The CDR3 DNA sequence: TGTGCCAGCAGCCAAGGTTCTGCTAGCGGGGGCGTCACAGATACGCAGTATTTT.

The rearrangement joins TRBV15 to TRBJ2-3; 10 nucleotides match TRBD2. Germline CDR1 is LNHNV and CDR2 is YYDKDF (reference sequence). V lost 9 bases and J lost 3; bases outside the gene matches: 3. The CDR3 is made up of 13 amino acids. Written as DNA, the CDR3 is TGTGCCACGCAGCGGGGGGGAACAGATACGCAGTATTTT. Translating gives CATQRGGTDTQYF.

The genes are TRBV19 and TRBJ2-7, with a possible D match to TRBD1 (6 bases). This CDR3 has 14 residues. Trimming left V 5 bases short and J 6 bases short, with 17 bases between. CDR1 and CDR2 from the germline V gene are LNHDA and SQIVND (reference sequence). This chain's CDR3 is CASSVHRDAREQYF. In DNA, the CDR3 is TGTGCCAGTAGTGTACACAGGGATGCCCGCGAGCAGTACTTC.

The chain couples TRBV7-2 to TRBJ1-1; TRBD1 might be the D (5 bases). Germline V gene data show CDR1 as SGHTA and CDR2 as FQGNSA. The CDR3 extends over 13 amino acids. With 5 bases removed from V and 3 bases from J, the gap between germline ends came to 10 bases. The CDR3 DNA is TGTGCCAGCAGCCTGGCGGGGGACACTGAAGCTTTCTTT. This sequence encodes CASSLAGDTEAFF.

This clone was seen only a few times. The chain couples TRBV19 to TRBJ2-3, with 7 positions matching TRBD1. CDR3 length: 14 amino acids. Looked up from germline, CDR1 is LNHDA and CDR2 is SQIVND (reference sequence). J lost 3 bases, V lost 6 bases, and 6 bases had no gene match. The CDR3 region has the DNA TGTGCCAGTAGAAAGACAGGGATAACAGATACGCAGTATTTT. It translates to CASRKTGITDTQYF. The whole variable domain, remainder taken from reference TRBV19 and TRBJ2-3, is DGGITQSPKYLFRKEGQNVTLSCEQNLNHDAMYWYRQDPGQGLRLIYYSQIVNDFQKGDIAEGYSVSREKKESFPLTVTSAQKNPTAFYLCASRKTGITDTQYFGPGTRLTVL.

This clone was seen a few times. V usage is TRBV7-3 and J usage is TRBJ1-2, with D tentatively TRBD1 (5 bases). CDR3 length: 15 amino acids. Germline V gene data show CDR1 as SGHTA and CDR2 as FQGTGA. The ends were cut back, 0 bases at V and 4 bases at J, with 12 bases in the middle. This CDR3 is CASSLTGGGSYGYTF. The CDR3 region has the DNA TGTGCCAGCAGCTTAACCGGGGGAGGGAGCTATGGCTACACCTTC.

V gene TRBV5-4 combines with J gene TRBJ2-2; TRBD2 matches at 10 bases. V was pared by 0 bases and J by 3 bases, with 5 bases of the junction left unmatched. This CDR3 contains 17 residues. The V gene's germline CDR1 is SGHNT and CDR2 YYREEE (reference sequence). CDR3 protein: CASSLVRLAGYTGELFF. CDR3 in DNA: TGTGCCAGCAGCTTGGTCCGACTAGCGGGCTACACCGGGGAGCTGTTTTTT.